This T cell receptor beta chain originates from a study of cytomegalovirus exposure and HLA in healthy donors. PCR primers comprised 60 Vbeta and 13 Jbeta primers. The method was immunoSEQ multiplex PCR; TCRdb's version includes in-frame clones alone and lacks a portion of them. Counted here are around 150,000 clones, roughly 79% occurring once; the ten biggest clones make up roughly 10%. Material for sequencing was PBMCs. This TCR was recovered from a man younger than 35 in good health and CMV-seropositive.

CDR3 in DNA: TGTGCCAGCAGTTGGACCGGGACAGGGATTTACACAGATACGCAGTATTTT. Amino acid sequence: CASSWTGTGIYTDTQYF. The chain joins TRBV2 to TRBJ2-3; 9 bases line up with TRBD1. The junction had 11 bases not matched to a gene; V was cut back by 5 bases and J by 2 bases. The germline CDR1 and CDR2 sequences are SNHLY and FYNNEI. The CDR3 has 17 amino acids.